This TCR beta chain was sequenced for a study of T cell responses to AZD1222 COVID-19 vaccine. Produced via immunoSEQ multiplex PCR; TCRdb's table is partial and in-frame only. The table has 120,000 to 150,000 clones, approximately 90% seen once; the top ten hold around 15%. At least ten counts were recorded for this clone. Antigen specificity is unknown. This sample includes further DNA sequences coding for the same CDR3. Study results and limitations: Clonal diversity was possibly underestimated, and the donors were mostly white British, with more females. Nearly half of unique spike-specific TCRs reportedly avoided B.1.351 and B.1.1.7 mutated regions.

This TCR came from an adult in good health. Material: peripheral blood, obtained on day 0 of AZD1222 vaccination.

Here the CDR3 reads CAWSVYTEAFF. The DNA for the CDR3 is TGTGCCTGGAGTGTATACACTGAAGCTTTCTTT. This chain uses TRBV30 with TRBJ1-1, with D unresolved. V was cut by 0 bases and J by 3 bases, with 2 bases left in between. The germline gives CDR1 GTSNPN, CDR2 SVGIG (reference sequence). This CDR3 is built from 11 residues.